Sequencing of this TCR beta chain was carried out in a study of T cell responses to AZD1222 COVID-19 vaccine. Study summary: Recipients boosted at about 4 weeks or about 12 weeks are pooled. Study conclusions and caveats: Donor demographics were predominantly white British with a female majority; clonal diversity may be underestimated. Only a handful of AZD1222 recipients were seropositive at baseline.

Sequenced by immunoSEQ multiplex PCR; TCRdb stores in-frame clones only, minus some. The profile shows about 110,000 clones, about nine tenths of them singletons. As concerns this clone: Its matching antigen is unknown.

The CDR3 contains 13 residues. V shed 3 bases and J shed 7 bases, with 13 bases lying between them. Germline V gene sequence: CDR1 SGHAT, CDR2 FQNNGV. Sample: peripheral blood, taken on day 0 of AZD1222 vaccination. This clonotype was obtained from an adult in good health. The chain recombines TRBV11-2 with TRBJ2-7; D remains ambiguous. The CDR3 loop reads CASSLESLGEQYF. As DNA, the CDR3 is TGTGCCAGCAGCTTGGAGTCCCTGGGGGAGCAGTACTTC.